Given below is one T cell receptor (beta chain) in context. This specimen comes from a study of T cell changes during pregnancy in multiple sclerosis. This CDR3 comprises 17 residues. V gave up 0 bases and J gave up 4 bases; unmatched junction bases: 5. Germline CDR1 LGHNA, CDR2 YSLEER. Assay: immunoSEQ multiplex PCR; the TCRdb copy retains only in-frame clones and omits some. The sample has 20,000 to 25,000 clones; roughly 87% are singletons. This specimen was CD8+ T cells from peripheral blood mononuclear cells, taken after pregnancy. The TCR was taken from a female donor with multiple sclerosis, enrolled in a pregnancy study. The rearrangement links TRBV4-3 to TRBJ2-2; 10 bases fit TRBD1. The CDR3 nucleotides read TGCGCCAGCAGCCAAGATATTGGGACAGGGGTCACCGGGGAGCTGTTTTTT. Translating it yields CASSQDIGTGVTGELFF.